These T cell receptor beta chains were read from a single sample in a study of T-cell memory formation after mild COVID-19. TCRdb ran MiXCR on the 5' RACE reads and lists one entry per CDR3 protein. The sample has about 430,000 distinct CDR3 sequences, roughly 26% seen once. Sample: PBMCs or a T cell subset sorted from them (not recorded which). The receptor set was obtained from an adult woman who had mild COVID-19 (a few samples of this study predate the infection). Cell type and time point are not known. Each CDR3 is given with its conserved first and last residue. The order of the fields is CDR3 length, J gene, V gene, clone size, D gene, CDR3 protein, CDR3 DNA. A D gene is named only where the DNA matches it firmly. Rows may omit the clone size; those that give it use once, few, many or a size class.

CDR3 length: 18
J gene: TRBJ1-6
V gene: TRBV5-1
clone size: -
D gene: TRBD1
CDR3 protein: CASSLGTGRGAWGSPLHF
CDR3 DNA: TGCGCCAGCAGCTTAGGGACAGGAAGGGGAGCTTGGGGTTCACCCCTCCACTTT

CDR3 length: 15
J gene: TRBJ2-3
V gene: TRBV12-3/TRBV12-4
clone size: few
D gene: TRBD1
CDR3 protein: CASSSRTGSADTQYF
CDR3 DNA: TGTGCCAGCAGTTCCCGGACAGGGAGTGCGGATACGCAGTATTTT

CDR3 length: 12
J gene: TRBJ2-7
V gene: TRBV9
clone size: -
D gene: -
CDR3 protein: CASSPSEFEQYF
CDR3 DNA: TGTGCCAGCAGCCCATCAGAATTCGAGCAGTACTTC

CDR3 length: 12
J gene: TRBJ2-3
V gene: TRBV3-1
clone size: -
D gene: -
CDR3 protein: CASSQAWDTQYF
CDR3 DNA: TGTGCCAGCAGCCAAGCGTGGGATACGCAGTATTTT

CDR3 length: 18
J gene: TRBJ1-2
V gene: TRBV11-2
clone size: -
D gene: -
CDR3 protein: CASSLEGQGLGPNYGYTF
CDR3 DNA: TGTGCCAGCAGCTTAGAGGGGCAGGGGTTGGGACCTAACTATGGCTACACCTTC

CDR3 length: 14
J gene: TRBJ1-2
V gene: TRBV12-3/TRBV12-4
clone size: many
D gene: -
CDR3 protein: CASSFLGGRSGYTF
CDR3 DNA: TGTGCCAGCAGTTTTCTGGGCGGGCGAAGCGGCTACACCTTC

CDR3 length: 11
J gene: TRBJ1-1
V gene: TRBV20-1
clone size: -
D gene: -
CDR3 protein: CSASFFPEAFF
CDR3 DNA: TGCAGTGCTAGTTTCTTCCCGGAAGCTTTCTTT

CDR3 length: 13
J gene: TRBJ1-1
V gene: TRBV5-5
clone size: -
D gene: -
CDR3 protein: CASSSEGFPEAFF
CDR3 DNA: TGTGCCAGCAGCTCCGAAGGGTTCCCAGAAGCTTTCTTT

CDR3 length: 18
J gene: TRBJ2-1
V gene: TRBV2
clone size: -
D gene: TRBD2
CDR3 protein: CASSDPSDTGGGLDEQFF
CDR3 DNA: TGTGCCAGCAGTGACCCATCGGACACCGGGGGGGGCCTGGATGAGCAGTTCTTC

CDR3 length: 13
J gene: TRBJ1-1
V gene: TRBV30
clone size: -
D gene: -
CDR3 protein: CAWSDLLNTEAFF
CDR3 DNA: TGTGCCTGGAGTGACCTATTGAATACTGAAGCTTTCTTT

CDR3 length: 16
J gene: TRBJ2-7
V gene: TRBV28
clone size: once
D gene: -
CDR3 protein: CASSWAPRGPTYEQYF
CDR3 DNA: TGTGCCAGCAGTTGGGCCCCCCGGGGCCCCACCTACGAGCAGTACTTC

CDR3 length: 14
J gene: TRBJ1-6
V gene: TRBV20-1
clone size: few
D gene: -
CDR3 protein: CSAQSAGANSPLHF
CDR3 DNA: TGCAGTGCCCAATCGGCAGGGGCGAATTCACCCCTCCACTTT

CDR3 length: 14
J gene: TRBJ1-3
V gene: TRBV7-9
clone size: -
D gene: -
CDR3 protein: CASSSRLFGNTIYF
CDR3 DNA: TGTGCCAGCAGCTCGAGGTTGTTCGGAAACACCATATATTTT

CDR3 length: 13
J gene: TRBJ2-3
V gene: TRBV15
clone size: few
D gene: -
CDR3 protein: CATSGKQSDTQYF
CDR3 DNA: TGTGCCACCAGCGGGAAACAGTCAGATACGCAGTATTTT

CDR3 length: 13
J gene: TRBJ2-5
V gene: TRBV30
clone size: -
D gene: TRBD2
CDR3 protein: CAWRAGGPETQYF
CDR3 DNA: TGTGCCTGGAGGGCGGGGGGGCCCGAGACCCAGTACTTC

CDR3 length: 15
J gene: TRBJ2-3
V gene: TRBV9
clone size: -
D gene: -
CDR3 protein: CASSVDGGAADTQYF
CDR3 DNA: TGTGCCAGCAGCGTAGATGGGGGAGCGGCAGATACGCAGTATTTT

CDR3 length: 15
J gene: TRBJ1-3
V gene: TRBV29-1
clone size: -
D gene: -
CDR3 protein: CSVVFGGPSGNTIYF
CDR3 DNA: TGCAGCGTCGTCTTCGGAGGACCCTCTGGAAACACCATATATTTT

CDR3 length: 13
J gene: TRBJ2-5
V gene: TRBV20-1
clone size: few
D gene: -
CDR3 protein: CSAREATLETQYF
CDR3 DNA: TGCAGTGCTCGCGAGGCGACTTTAGAGACCCAGTACTTC

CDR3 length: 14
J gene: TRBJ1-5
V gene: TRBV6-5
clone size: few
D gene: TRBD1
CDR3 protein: CASSSRQGYQPQHF
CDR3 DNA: TGTGCCAGCAGTAGCCGACAGGGGTATCAGCCCCAGCATTTT

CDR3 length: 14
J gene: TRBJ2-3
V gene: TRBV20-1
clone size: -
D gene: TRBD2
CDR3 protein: CSAAPGGSTDTQYF
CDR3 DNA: TGCAGTGCTGCCCCGGGGGGGAGCACAGATACGCAGTATTTT

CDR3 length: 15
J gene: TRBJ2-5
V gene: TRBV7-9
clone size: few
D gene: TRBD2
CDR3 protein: CASSSLAGDGETQYF
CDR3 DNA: TGTGCCAGCAGCTCCCTAGCGGGAGATGGTGAGACCCAGTACTTC

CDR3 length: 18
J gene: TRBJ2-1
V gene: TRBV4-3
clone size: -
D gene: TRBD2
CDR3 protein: CASSQEGPSGSVYNEQFF
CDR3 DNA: TGCGCCAGCAGCCAAGAGGGCCCCAGCGGGAGTGTCTACAATGAGCAGTTCTTC

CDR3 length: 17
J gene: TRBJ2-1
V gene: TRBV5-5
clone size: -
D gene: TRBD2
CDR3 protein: CASSTTAVAGPYNEQFF
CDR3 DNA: TGTGCCAGCAGCACCACAGCGGTAGCGGGTCCCTACAATGAGCAGTTCTTC

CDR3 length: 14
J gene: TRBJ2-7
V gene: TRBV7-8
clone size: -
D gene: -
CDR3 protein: CASSATGHFYEQYF
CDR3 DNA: TGTGCCAGCAGCGCCACGGGACACTTCTACGAGCAGTACTTC

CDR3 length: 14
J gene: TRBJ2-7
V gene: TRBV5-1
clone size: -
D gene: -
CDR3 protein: CASSSGTRTYEQYF
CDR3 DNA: TGCGCCAGCAGTTCAGGGACAAGGACGTACGAGCAGTACTTC

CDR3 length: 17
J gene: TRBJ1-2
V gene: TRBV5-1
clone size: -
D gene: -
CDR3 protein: CASSPGGDPYSKDGYTF
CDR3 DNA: TGCGCCAGCAGCCCCGGCGGTGACCCATACAGTAAGGATGGCTACACCTTC

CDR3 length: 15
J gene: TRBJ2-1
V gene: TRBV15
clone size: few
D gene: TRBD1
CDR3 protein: CATSSPGQGVDEQFF
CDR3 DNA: TGTGCCACCAGCTCACCGGGACAGGGGGTTGATGAGCAGTTCTTC

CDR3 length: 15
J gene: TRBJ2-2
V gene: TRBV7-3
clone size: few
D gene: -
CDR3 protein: CASSPSSRYTGELFF
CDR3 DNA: TGTGCCAGCAGCCCCTCCTCACGTTACACCGGGGAGCTGTTTTTT

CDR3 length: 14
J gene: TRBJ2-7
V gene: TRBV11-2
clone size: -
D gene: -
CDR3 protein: CASSLLGTSYEQYF
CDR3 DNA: TGTGCCAGCAGCTTGTTGGGCACCTCCTACGAGCAGTACTTC

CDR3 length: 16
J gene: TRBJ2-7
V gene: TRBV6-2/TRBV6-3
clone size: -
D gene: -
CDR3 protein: CASSPPAGTVNYEQYF
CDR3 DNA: TGTGCCAGCAGTCCCCCCGCGGGGACGGTTAACTACGAGCAGTACTTC

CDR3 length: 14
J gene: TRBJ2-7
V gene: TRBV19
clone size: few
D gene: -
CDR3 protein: CASSTQQGYYEQYF
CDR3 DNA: TGTGCCAGTAGTACTCAACAGGGATACTACGAGCAGTACTTC

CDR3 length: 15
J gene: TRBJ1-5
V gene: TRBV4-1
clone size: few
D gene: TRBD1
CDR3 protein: CASSQTGGGRQPQHF
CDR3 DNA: TGCGCCAGCAGCCAGACAGGGGGCGGTAGGCAGCCCCAGCATTTT

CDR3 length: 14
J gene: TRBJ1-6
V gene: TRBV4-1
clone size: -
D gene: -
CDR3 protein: CASSSWDYNSPLHF
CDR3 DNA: TGCGCCAGCAGCTCCTGGGACTATAATTCACCCCTCCACTTT

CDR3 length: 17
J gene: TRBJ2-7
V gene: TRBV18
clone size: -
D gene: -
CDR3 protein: CASSPTVNVGSSYEQYF
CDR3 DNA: TGTGCCAGCTCACCGACCGTCAATGTAGGGAGCTCCTACGAGCAGTACTTC

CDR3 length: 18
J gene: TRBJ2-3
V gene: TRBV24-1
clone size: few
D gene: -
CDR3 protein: CATSVSYFGTGDPDTQYF
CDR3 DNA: TGTGCCACCAGTGTGTCTTATTTCGGGACCGGAGATCCAGATACGCAGTATTTT

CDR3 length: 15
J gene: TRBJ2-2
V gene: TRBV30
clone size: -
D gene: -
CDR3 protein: CAWLGGGRSTGELFF
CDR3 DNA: TGTGCCTGGTTGGGCGGGGGCCGGAGCACCGGGGAGCTGTTTTTT

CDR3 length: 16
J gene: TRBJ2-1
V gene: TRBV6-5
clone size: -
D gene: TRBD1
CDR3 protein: CASSSTGTGSWNEQFF
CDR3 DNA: TGTGCCAGCAGTTCTACCGGGACAGGGTCTTGGAATGAGCAGTTCTTC

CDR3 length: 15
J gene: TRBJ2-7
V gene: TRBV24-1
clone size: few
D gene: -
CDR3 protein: CATSERDISGGEQYF
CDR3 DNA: TGTGCCACCAGTGAGAGGGACATCAGCGGCGGCGAGCAGTACTTC

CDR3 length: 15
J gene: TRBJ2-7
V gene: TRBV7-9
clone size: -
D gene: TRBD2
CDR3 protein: CASSSSSGSWYEQYF
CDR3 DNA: TGTGCCAGCAGCTCATCTAGCGGGAGTTGGTACGAGCAGTACTTC

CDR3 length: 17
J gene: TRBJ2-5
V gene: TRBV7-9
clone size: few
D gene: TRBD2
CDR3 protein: CASSFPLGEGRQETQYF
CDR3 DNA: TGTGCCAGCAGCTTCCCCTTAGGGGAGGGGAGGCAAGAGACCCAGTACTTC

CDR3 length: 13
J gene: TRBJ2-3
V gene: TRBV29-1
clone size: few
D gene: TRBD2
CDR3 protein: CSAAGTSFDTQYF
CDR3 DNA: TGCAGCGCTGCCGGGACTAGCTTCGATACGCAGTATTTT

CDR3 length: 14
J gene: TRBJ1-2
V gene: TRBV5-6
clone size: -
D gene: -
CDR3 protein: CASSEDPTNYGYTF
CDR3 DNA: TGTGCCAGCAGCGAGGACCCGACTAACTATGGCTACACCTTC

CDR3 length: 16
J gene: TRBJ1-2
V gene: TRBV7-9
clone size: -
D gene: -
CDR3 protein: CASRTWTGPSGSGYTF
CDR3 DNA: TGTGCCAGCAGGACATGGACCGGACCCTCGGGGTCTGGCTACACCTTC

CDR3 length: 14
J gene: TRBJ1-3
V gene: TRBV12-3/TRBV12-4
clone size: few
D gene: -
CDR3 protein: CASTTGATGNTIYF
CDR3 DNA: TGTGCCAGCACTACCGGGGCCACTGGAAACACCATATATTTT

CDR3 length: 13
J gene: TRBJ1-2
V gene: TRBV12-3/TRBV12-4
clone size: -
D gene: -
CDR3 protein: CASSLGPGSGYTF
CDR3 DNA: TGTGCCAGCAGCCTGGGACCGGGTAGTGGCTACACCTTC

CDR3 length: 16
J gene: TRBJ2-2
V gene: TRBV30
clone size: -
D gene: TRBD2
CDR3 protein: CAWNHGAGGGTGELFF
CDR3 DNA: TGTGCCTGGAACCATGGGGCGGGAGGAGGGACCGGGGAGCTGTTTTTT

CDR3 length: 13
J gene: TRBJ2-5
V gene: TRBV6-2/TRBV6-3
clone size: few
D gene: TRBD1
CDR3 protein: CASSGQAVETQYF
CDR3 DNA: TGTGCCAGCAGTGGACAGGCAGTGGAGACCCAGTACTTC

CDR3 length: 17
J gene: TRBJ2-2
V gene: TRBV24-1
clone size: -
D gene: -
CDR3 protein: CATSPRYGVLNTGELFF
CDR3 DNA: TGTGCCACCAGTCCCCGGTATGGGGTCCTGAACACCGGGGAGCTGTTTTTT

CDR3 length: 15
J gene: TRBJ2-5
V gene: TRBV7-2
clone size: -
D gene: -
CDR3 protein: CASARGSGRPETQYF
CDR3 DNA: TGTGCCAGCGCTCGTGGGTCCGGGAGACCAGAGACCCAGTACTTC

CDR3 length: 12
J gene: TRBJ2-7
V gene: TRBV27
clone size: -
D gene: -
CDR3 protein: CASRTGPYEQYF
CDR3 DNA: TGTGCCAGCAGAACAGGCCCCTACGAGCAGTACTTC

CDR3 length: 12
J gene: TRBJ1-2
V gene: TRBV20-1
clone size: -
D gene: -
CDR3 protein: CSAPGGRFGYTF
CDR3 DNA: TGCAGTGCCCCGGGGGGGCGTTTTGGCTACACCTTC

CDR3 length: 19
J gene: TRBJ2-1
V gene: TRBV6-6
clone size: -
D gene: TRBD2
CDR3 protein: CASSYSPGGAGGWGYEQFF
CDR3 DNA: TGTGCCAGCAGTTACTCCCCCGGAGGGGCGGGAGGTTGGGGGTATGAGCAGTTCTTC